What follows are 31 T cell receptor beta chains derived from one specimen sequenced in a study of shared clonotypes between healthy human individuals. Generated by immunoSEQ multiplex PCR, the TCRdb table keeps only in-frame clones and is missing some. Seen here are about 1.5 million clones, nearly 99% observed once, and the top ten hold approximately 0.44%. The sequenced material came from naive CD4+ T cells sorted from blood. Sample subset: CD45RA+ positively selected. These TCRs come from a man younger than 45 in good health.

The chain carries TRBV5-6 and TRBJ2-3; 7 nucleotides align to TRBD1. This CDR3 spans 12 amino acids. Germline CDR1 reads SGHDT; CDR2 reads YYEEEE. After removal of 3 bases from V and 10 bases from J, the junction contained 5 bases not matched to a gene. The CDR3 here is CASSSDRVAQYF. In DNA form, the CDR3 reads TGTGCCAGCAGCTCCGACAGGGTTGCGCAGTATTTT.

This chain uses TRBV2 with TRBJ2-3; the D call may be TRBD1 or TRBD2 (5 bases each). Germline values: CDR1 SNHLY, CDR2 FYNNEI. The V gene lost 6 bases and the J gene lost 0 bases, with 13 bases spanning the gap. This CDR3 region has 15 residues. The CDR3 DNA reads TGTGCCAGCAGGGGGGTCGTATATAGCACAGATACGCAGTATTTT. Protein sequence: CASRGVVYSTDTQYF.

As regards this clone: At the DNA level, this CDR3 is encoded by other sequences in the same sample as well. The chain combines TRBV5-1 with TRBJ2-7; D gene uncertain. Germline V lookup: CDR1 SGHRS, CDR2 YFSETQ. This CDR3 is 13 amino acids long. Trimming took 1 base from V and 2 from J, leaving 7 bases between them. The CDR3 reads CASSLSGAYEQYF. CDR3 in DNA: TGCGCCAGCAGCTTGTCAGGTGCCTACGAGCAGTACTTC.

This sequence joins TRBV2 and TRBJ1-5; no clear D gene. The CDR3 runs to 14 residues. V was pared by 3 bases and J by 3 bases, with 9 bases between. Germline V gene sequence: CDR1 SNHLY, CDR2 FYNNEI. For the CDR3, the DNA is TGTGCCAGCAGTGATCGGGGTCCCAATCAGCCCCAGCATTTT. Its translation is CASSDRGPNQPQHF.

DNA for the CDR3: TGTGCCAGCAGCTTAGAGGCTCCGGACAGGGGGCTAAGGCCATACAATGAGCAGTTCTTC. This codes for CASSLEAPDRGLRPYNEQFF. The chain combines TRBV7-8 with TRBJ2-1; 11 nucleotides agree with TRBD1. Germline V gene data show CDR1 as SGHVS and CDR2 as FQNEAQ. This CDR3 region has 20 residues. V lost 1 base to trimming and J lost 4 bases; unmatched junction nucleotides: 15.

This clone was detected once. The genes are TRBV6-1 and TRBJ2-7; 8 nucleotides line up with TRBD2. CDR3 length equals 15 residues. The germline gives CDR1 MNHNS, CDR2 SASEGT. The trim removed 0 bases at V and 3 bases at J, leaving 4 bases unmatched. As DNA, the CDR3 is TGTGCCAGCAGTGAAGCTTCGGGGGGGCTCTACGAGCAGTACTTC. It translates to CASSEASGGLYEQYF.

V usage is TRBV28 and J usage is TRBJ1-5, with TRBD1 as a possible D gene (6 bases). Germline CDR1 reads MDHEN; CDR2 reads SYDVKM. The CDR3 has 14 amino acids. V lost 6 bases to trimming and J lost 6 bases, with 15 bases between them. CDR3 sequence: CASSQGGQGQPQHF. The CDR3 nucleotides read TGTGCCAGCAGCCAAGGGGGGCAGGGTCAGCCCCAGCATTTT.

The genes are TRBV7-2 and TRBJ1-5; D is uncertain. Germline CDR1 reads SGHTA; CDR2 reads FQGNSA. Trimming left V 0 bases short and J 4 bases short, with 16 bases between. This CDR3 is 17 amino acids long. The CDR3 here is CASSLAGGQTPNQPQHF. The CDR3 nucleotides are TGTGCCAGCAGCTTAGCGGGAGGGCAGACCCCTAATCAGCCCCAGCATTTT.

The V and J genes are TRBV4-1 and TRBJ1-3; D uncertain. Trimming removed 0 bases from V and 2 bases from J, with 8 bases in between. The CDR3 length is 15 residues. Germline V gives CDR1 MGHRA, CDR2 YSYEKL. The CDR3 sequence is CASSQESWAGNTIYF. CDR3 bases: TGCGCCAGCAGCCAAGAGAGCTGGGCTGGAAACACCATATATTTT.

The genes are TRBV28 and TRBJ2-7, with D possibly matching TRBD2 (5 bases). Trimming shortened V by 5 bases and J by 1 base, and 15 bases separated the two germline ends. Germline lookup yields CDR1 MDHEN and CDR2 SYDVKM. The length of the CDR3 is 15 residues. CDR3: CASSLSGLGSYEQYF. DNA for the CDR3: TGTGCCAGCAGTCTCTCGGGGTTGGGGTCCTACGAGCAGTACTTC.

The chain is built from TRBV11-2 and TRBJ2-7; 10 bases line up with TRBD1. V trimming: 3 bases; J trimming: 6 bases; junction bases outside the gene matches: 5. Germline assignment: CDR1 SGHAT and CDR2 FQNNGV. This CDR3 has 14 residues. The CDR3 region is CASSLDRGLGEQYF. The CDR3 DNA reads TGTGCCAGCAGCTTGGACAGGGGGTTGGGCGAGCAGTACTTC.

The J gene is TRBJ2-7, the V gene TRBV29-1; D remains ambiguous. V lost 2 bases, J lost 4 bases, and 9 bases lay in between. The CDR3 is 12 residues long. Germline values: CDR1 SQVTM, CDR2 ANQGSEA. CDR3 loop: CSVELGLYEQYF. For the CDR3, the DNA is TGCAGCGTTGAATTGGGCCTATACGAGCAGTACTTC.

The gene calls are TRBV10-1 and TRBJ2-2; D is ambiguous. V was pared by 4 bases and J by 7 bases, with 10 bases between. The CDR3 loop spans 13 amino acids. Germline CDR1 and CDR2: WNHNN and SYGVQD (reference sequence). CDR3 nucleotides: TGCGCCAGCAGTGTTACGATTGGCGGGGAGCTGTTTTTT. It yields the protein CASSVTIGGELFF.

This clone is a singleton in its sample. The chain joins TRBV5-1 to TRBJ2-1, with 9 bases that match TRBD2. This CDR3 has 15 residues. The V and J ends lost 2 bases and 4 bases, in that order; junction bases with no gene match: 4. Germline V gene data show CDR1 as SGHRS and CDR2 as YFSETQ. In DNA form, the CDR3 reads TGCGCCAGCAGCTTCGAGCTAGCGGGATACAATGAGCAGTTCTTC. Translated: CASSFELAGYNEQFF.

The chain joins TRBV7-2 to TRBJ2-1; 13 bases line up with TRBD2. CDR1 is SGHTA, CDR2 FQGNSA, per germline. CDR3 size: 17 residues. V gave up 0 bases and J gave up 2 bases; unmatched junction bases: 1. CDR3 sequence (DNA): TGTGCCAGCAGCTTAGCCGGGACTAGCGGGACCTACAATGAGCAGTTCTTC. Translating gives CASSLAGTSGTYNEQFF.

The rearrangement uses TRBV5-4 and TRBJ1-2; a weak D match, TRBD1 (5 bases). Trimming removed 4 bases from V and 5 bases from J, with 9 bases in between. The length of the CDR3 is 12 residues. CDR1 SGHNT and CDR2 YYREEE come from the germline V gene (reference sequence). CDR3 sequence reads: CASSQTVYGYTF. As DNA, the CDR3 is TGTGCCAGCAGCCAGACAGTATATGGCTACACCTTC.

The chain couples TRBV7-9 to TRBJ2-1; D gene ambiguous. Trimming stripped 5 bases from V and 0 bases from J, with 14 bases between. Germline CDR1 SEHNR, CDR2 FQNEAQ (reference sequence). The CDR3 runs to 16 residues. The CDR3 loop reads CASSHFFSNSYNEQFF. For the CDR3, the DNA is TGTGCCAGCAGCCATTTCTTCAGCAACTCCTACAATGAGCAGTTCTTC.

The V and J genes are TRBV6-5 and TRBJ2-3, with TRBD2 matching over 7 bases. There are 15 residues in the CDR3. V trimming: 6 bases; J trimming: 0 bases; junction bases outside the gene matches: 6. Looked up from germline, CDR1 is MNHEY and CDR2 is SVGAGI. CDR3 in DNA: TGTGCCAGCAGAAGACTAGCCGCTAGCACAGATACGCAGTATTTT. Residues: CASRRLAASTDTQYF.

The V and J genes are TRBV9 and TRBJ2-7, with TRBD2 matching over 10 bases. From germline, CDR1 is SGDLS and CDR2 YYNGEE. Trimming removed 0 bases from V and 4 bases from J; junction bases left unmatched: 13. The CDR3 extends over 18 amino acids. CDR3 nucleotide sequence: TGTGCCAGCAGCGTAGCGGCTAGCGGGAGCCCTCCTGGTTACGAGCAGTACTTC. It is translated as CASSVAASGSPPGYEQYF.

The chain employs TRBV9 and TRBJ2-5; D is undetermined. Looked up from germline, CDR1 is SGDLS and CDR2 is YYNGEE. CDR3 size: 14 residues. The V gene lost 6 bases and the J gene lost 4 bases, with 16 bases spanning the gap. The CDR3: CASIHPVFGETQYF. In DNA form, the CDR3 reads TGTGCCAGCATCCACCCCGTATTTGGAGAGACCCAGTACTTC.

The count of this clone is one. The chain couples TRBV19 to TRBJ1-5; TRBD1 is a possible D gene (5 bases). Between the trimmed V and J ends, which lost 8 bases and 3 bases, there was a span of 17 bases. This CDR3 is 15 amino acids long. The germline CDR1 and CDR2 sequences are LNHDA and SQIVND (reference sequence). CDR3 loop: CASSSRSRDNQPQHF. The CDR3 DNA sequence: TGTGCCAGTTCTTCCCGGAGCAGGGACAATCAGCCCCAGCATTTT.

The rearrangement uses TRBV18 and TRBJ1-3; D is ambiguous. Trimming removed 3 bases from V and 0 bases from J, with 9 bases in between. The CDR3 runs to 15 residues. The germline V gene has CDR1 KGHSH and CDR2 LQKENI. CDR3 region: CASSPTEGSGNTIYF. The DNA of the CDR3 is TGTGCCAGCTCACCCACAGAGGGCTCTGGAAACACCATATATTTT.

In regard to this clone: Other DNA sequences within the sample encode an identical CDR3. The rearrangement links TRBV5-1 to TRBJ2-1; weak D call: TRBD2 (5 bases). The V end lost 2 bases, the J end lost 0 bases, and 9 bases lay between the germline ends. CDR1 and CDR2 from the germline V gene are SGHRS and YFSETQ. There are 15 residues in the CDR3. CDR3 in amino acids: CASSFGSSSYNEQFF. The CDR3 DNA reads as TGCGCCAGCAGCTTTGGGAGTAGCTCCTACAATGAGCAGTTCTTC.

This chain connects TRBV19 to TRBJ2-7; no clear D. Between the trimmed V and J ends, which lost 5 bases and 3 bases, there was a span of 14 bases. The CDR3 loop spans 14 amino acids. Germline V gene lookup returns CDR1 LNHDA and CDR2 SQIVND (reference sequence). The CDR3 spells CASSPEAFIYEQYF. As DNA, the CDR3 is TGTGCCAGTAGTCCCGAGGCCTTTATCTACGAGCAGTACTTC.

V usage is TRBV5-1 and J usage is TRBJ1-4; D not certain. CDR3 length: 14 residues. Germline loops: CDR1 SGHRS, CDR2 YFSETQ. V was clipped by 0 bases and J by 15 bases, with 18 bases between them. CDR3 DNA: TGCGCCAGCAGCTTGGAGGCTCAGTCGGGCAAGGTGTTTTTT. This codes for CASSLEAQSGKVFF.

The chain couples TRBV4-3 to TRBJ2-7; 7 nucleotides match TRBD1. V lost 3 bases to trimming and J lost 3 bases; unmatched junction nucleotides: 2. Germline assignment: CDR1 LGHNA and CDR2 YSLEER. The CDR3 consists of 13 residues. The CDR3 coding sequence is TGCGCCAGCAGCCAGACAGGGTTCTACGAGCAGTACTTC. Protein product: CASSQTGFYEQYF.

J is TRBJ2-7 and V is TRBV2, with no clear D. Trimming removed 4 bases from V and 7 bases from J, with 17 bases in between. This CDR3 has 14 amino acids. CDR1 and CDR2 from the germline V gene are SNHLY and FYNNEI. The CDR3 DNA reads as TGTGCCAGCAGTGTACGTCCAGACTCGCGGGAGCAGTACTTC. It yields the protein CASSVRPDSREQYF.

The J gene is TRBJ2-1, the V gene TRBV10-3; no clear D. Trimming took off 8 bases at V and 8 bases at J, with 19 bases between the two ends. The CDR3 spans 14 residues. Germline-derived CDR1 and CDR2 are ENHRY and SYGVKD. The CDR3 reads CAIGPQKTLDEQFF. The DNA of the CDR3 is TGTGCCATCGGACCACAGAAGACACTCGATGAGCAGTTCTTC.

This clone appeared a single time. Written as DNA, the CDR3 is TGTGCCAGCAGTTGGAACCAAGAGACCCAGTACTTC. This gives the protein CASSWNQETQYF. The chain combines TRBV27 with TRBJ2-5; D ambiguous. This CDR3 has 12 amino acids. The V end lost 4 bases, the J end lost 0 bases, and 3 bases lay between the germline ends. CDR1 MNHEY and CDR2 SMNVEV come from the germline V gene (reference sequence).

The V gene is TRBV28, the J gene TRBJ1-4, with a possible D match to TRBD1 (5 bases). The V end was cut by 6 bases, the J end by 8 bases, with 19 bases between. Germline loops: CDR1 MDHEN, CDR2 SYDVKM. This CDR3 is 15 amino acids long. The CDR3 spells CASRPSPPGGEKLFF. The CDR3 DNA is TGTGCCAGCAGGCCATCCCCACCGGGGGGGGAAAAACTGTTTTTT.

This clone has only a few counts. This rearrangement joins TRBV7-9 to TRBJ1-2; D gene unclear. CDR1 and CDR2 from the germline V gene are SEHNR and FQNEAQ (reference sequence). Trimming pared 2 bases from V and 5 bases from J, leaving 15 bases between. This CDR3 is 15 amino acids long. The CDR3 DNA follows: TGTGCCAGCAGCTTAATTGGGGTGGAGGGATATGGCTACACCTTC. Protein product: CASSLIGVEGYGYTF.